Listed below are T cell receptor beta chains from one sample, sequenced in a study of shared clonotypes between healthy human individuals. Produced via immunoSEQ multiplex PCR; TCRdb's table is partial and in-frame only. Counted here are approximately 810,000 clones, 92% occurring once; the ten biggest clones make up under 30%. The specimen was naive CD8+ T cells sorted from blood. Every receptor here comes from a man in his thirties or forties in good health. Both conserved end residues are part of each CDR3. The order of the fields is J gene, V gene, clone size, D gene, CDR3 DNA, CDR3 protein. The D gene is left open where the match is weak. Expanded clones are given a class, and other clones once, few, many or no size at all.

TRBJ2-7,TRBV2,NA,TRBD2,TGTGCCAGCAGTGGGGGACTAGCGGGAGGGGCTTCAGCCTACGAGCAGTACTTC,CASSGGLAGGASAYEQYF
TRBJ1-1,TRBV6-6,NA,NA,TGTGCCAGCAGTTACTCCGCAGGGATGAACACTGAAGCTTTCTTT,CASSYSAGMNTEAFF
TRBJ2-7,TRBV9,NA,NA,TGTGCCAGCAGCTCCGGCACGGGCTCCTACGAGCAGTACTTC,CASSSGTGSYEQYF
TRBJ2-3,TRBV5-1,NA,NA,TGCGCCAGCAGCTTGAGGGGAACGAAGACCTATAGCACAGATACGCAGTATTTT,CASSLRGTKTYSTDTQYF
TRBJ2-7,TRBV27,once,TRBD1,TGTGCCAGGGATACGCCGGATTACCGGGACAGGGACTTCTACGAGCAGTACTTC,CARDTPDYRDRDFYEQYF
TRBJ2-7,TRBV7-6,NA,NA,TGTGCCAGCAGCTTACGGCAGGGGTCGTACGAGCAGTACTTC,CASSLRQGSYEQYF
TRBJ1-5,TRBV11-2,NA,TRBD1,TGTGCCAGCAGCCTAACAGGGGGCCAGCAGCCCCAGCATTTT,CASSLTGGQQPQHF
TRBJ2-1,TRBV27,NA,TRBD2,TGTGCCAGCAACTCCGGGACTAGCGTTAATGAGCAGTTCTTC,CASNSGTSVNEQFF
TRBJ2-3,TRBV27,NA,NA,TGTGCCAGCAGTTTAATCACCCACACAGATACGCAGTATTTT,CASSLITHTDTQYF
TRBJ1-3,TRBV5-1,NA,NA,TGCGCCAGCAGCCGTGGCGGGGGAGTAGGGGTCATTGACACCATATATTTT,CASSRGGGVGVIDTIYF
TRBJ2-2,TRBV5-4,once,NA,TGTGCCAGCAGCTCACCCGGGGAGCTGTTTTTT,CASSSPGELFF
TRBJ2-5,TRBV27,NA,NA,TGTGCCAGCAGTTTATCAGAGGAGGACGAGACCCAGTACTTC,CASSLSEEDETQYF
TRBJ2-5,TRBV4-1,NA,TRBD1,TGCGCCAGCAGCCAATTAACAGGGGGTGAGACCCAGTACTTC,CASSQLTGGETQYF
TRBJ2-1,TRBV15,NA,NA,TGTGCCACCAGCAGAGGGGACCGCGCGGTGGACAATGAGCAGTTCTTC,CATSRGDRAVDNEQFF
TRBJ2-3,TRBV30,NA,TRBD2,TGTGCCTGGAGTGTAGCGGGGCCCACAGATACGCAGTATTTT,CAWSVAGPTDTQYF
TRBJ2-1,TRBV6-6,NA,NA,TGTGCCAGCAGCTGGGTCCAGAACAATGAGCAGTTCTTC,CASSWVQNNEQFF
TRBJ1-4,TRBV11-2,NA,TRBD1,TGTGCCAGTCACGGGGGGACAGCCTTTGAAAAACTGTTTTTT,CASHGGTAFEKLFF
TRBJ2-1,TRBV29-1,NA,TRBD1,TGCAGCGTTGAAAGGACAGGGATCACCTACAATGAGCAGTTCTTC,CSVERTGITYNEQFF
TRBJ2-5,TRBV27,NA,NA,TGTGCCAGCAGTTTCTCTTGGTCCCAAGAGACCCAGTACTTC,CASSFSWSQETQYF
TRBJ2-7,TRBV11-2,once,NA,TGTGCCAGCAGCCCCGGGACAACCTCCTACGAGCAGTACTTC,CASSPGTTSYEQYF
TRBJ2-1,TRBV18,NA,TRBD2,TGTGCCAGCTCACCACAGCGGGACCTGTACAATGAGCAGTTCTTC,CASSPQRDLYNEQFF
TRBJ2-7,TRBV27,NA,NA,TGTGCCACCTCGCTAAAGTCCTCCTACGAGCAGTACTTC,CATSLKSSYEQYF
TRBJ2-1,TRBV19,NA,NA,TGTGCCAGTAGTATAAGGAGTAGCGAAGAGCAGTTCTTC,CASSIRSSEEQFF
TRBJ1-1,TRBV6-1,NA,NA,TGTGCCAGCAGTGAACAGTTCCCCTATGTTGAAGCTTTCTTT,CASSEQFPYVEAFF
TRBJ2-5,TRBV5-6,NA,NA,TGTGCCAGCAGCTTGGGACAGCAAGAGACCCAGTACTTC,CASSLGQQETQYF
TRBJ1-2,TRBV28,NA,TRBD1,TGTGCCAGCAGTTTCGGCTACAGGGGCAATGGCTACACCTTC,CASSFGYRGNGYTF
TRBJ2-1,TRBV7-2,NA,TRBD2,TGTGCCAGCAGCTTGATTTGGCAGGCGGGACTAGCTCCCTACAATGAGCAGTTCTTC,CASSLIWQAGLAPYNEQFF
TRBJ2-7,TRBV6-1,NA,NA,TGTGCCAGCAGTGAATTTGACTACGAGCAGTACTTC,CASSEFDYEQYF
TRBJ1-5,TRBV15,NA,NA,TGTGCCACCAGCAGAGCGGTTGGGCCGGGCGCTCAGCCCCAGCATTTT,CATSRAVGPGAQPQHF
TRBJ2-7,TRBV7-6,NA,NA,TGTGCCAGCAGCTTATTTGGCAGCTCCTACGAGCAGTACTTC,CASSLFGSSYEQYF
TRBJ2-7,TRBV2,few,TRBD2,TGTGCCAGCAGCCCGGGGGGAGCGGGAGGATGGTACGAGCAGTACTTC,CASSPGGAGGWYEQYF
TRBJ2-4,TRBV15,NA,NA,TGTGCCACCAGCCAGAGGTGGATAACGGGAGCAATTGATGAAACCAAAAACATTCAGTACTTC,CATSQRWITGAIDETKNIQYF
TRBJ2-5,TRBV13,NA,NA,TGTGCCAGCAGCTTTCGGGGTTCGGGCCGGTACCAAGAGACCCAGTACTTC,CASSFRGSGRYQETQYF
TRBJ2-1,TRBV28,NA,NA,TGTGCCAGCACCTTTGGAGCGGTCAATGAGCAGTTCTTC,CASTFGAVNEQFF
TRBJ2-7,TRBV11-1,once,TRBD2,TGTGCCAGCAGCTTAGTCCGCGGGGGAGCCTACGAGCAGTACTTC,CASSLVRGGAYEQYF
TRBJ2-7,TRBV28,NA,NA,TGTGCCAGCAGCCGGGACTACGAGCAGTACTTC,CASSRDYEQYF
TRBJ2-7,TRBV27,NA,NA,TGTGCCACCTGGGCGGGGGCCCCCTCCTACGAGCAGTACTTC,CATWAGAPSYEQYF
TRBJ1-2,TRBV13,NA,NA,TGTGCCAGCAGCTTATTGTCAGAGACAGTGAACTATGGCTACACCTTC,CASSLLSETVNYGYTF
TRBJ2-2,TRBV11-3,NA,NA,TGTGCCAGCAGCTTCGAGTGGACCGGGGAGCTGTTTTTT,CASSFEWTGELFF
TRBJ1-2,TRBV6-1,NA,TRBD1,TGTGCCAGCAGTGAAGCAGGGGGCCTCTATGGCTACACCTTC,CASSEAGGLYGYTF
TRBJ1-1,TRBV7-9,once,TRBD1,TGTGCCAGCAGCGAAGACAGGGGCACTGAAGCTTTCTTT,CASSEDRGTEAFF
TRBJ2-7,TRBV27,NA,NA,TGTGCCAGCAGTTTTCTCCGAGGGATCGGGGACGAGCAGTACTTC,CASSFLRGIGDEQYF
TRBJ2-7,TRBV7-6,NA,NA,TGTGCCAGCAGCCCGGGCGGCAGGGCGACCTACGAGCAGTACTTC,CASSPGGRATYEQYF
TRBJ2-1,TRBV7-8,NA,NA,TGTGCCAGCAGCCCTCGGGGTAGCAGTGAGCAGTTCTTC,CASSPRGSSEQFF
TRBJ2-7,TRBV29-1,NA,NA,TGCAGCGTCCAGGACAGAACCTACGAGCAGTACTTC,CSVQDRTYEQYF
TRBJ2-7,TRBV2,NA,NA,TGTGCCAGCAGTGAATCAGGGGTGGTCTACGAGCAGTACTTC,CASSESGVVYEQYF
TRBJ1-3,TRBV28,NA,NA,TGTGCCAGCAGTTTACGGGGGGGAAACACCATATATTTT,CASSLRGGNTIYF
TRBJ1-5,TRBV2,once,TRBD1,TGTGCCAGCAGACTCGACGGGACAGGGAATCAGCCCCAGCATTTT,CASRLDGTGNQPQHF
TRBJ2-7,TRBV28,NA,NA,TGTGCCAGCAGTTTACTGGGGGACAATTACGAGCAGTACTTC,CASSLLGDNYEQYF
TRBJ1-1,TRBV28,NA,NA,TGTGCCAGCAGTCCCGGGTCAGGAACAATGAAGGCTGAAGCTTTCTTT,CASSPGSGTMKAEAFF
TRBJ1-2,TRBV5-5,NA,TRBD1,TGTGCCAGCAGCCCGACAGGGGGGGACGGCTACACCTTC,CASSPTGGDGYTF
TRBJ2-1,TRBV9,NA,NA,TGTGCCAGCAGCCCAAACAACAATGAGCAGTTCTTC,CASSPNNNEQFF
TRBJ2-1,TRBV27,NA,TRBD2,TGTGCCAGCAGTCTCGGGACTAGCGGGAAACTTTACAATGAGCAGTTCTTC,CASSLGTSGKLYNEQFF
TRBJ1-2,TRBV28,NA,NA,TGTGCCAGCAGTTTACCCGGAGAGGGGGAATACTATGGCTACACCTTC,CASSLPGEGEYYGYTF
TRBJ2-2,TRBV4-3,NA,NA,TGCGCCAGCAGCCAAGATCCGCCAACAGAGTTCGCGAACACCGGGGAGCTGTTTTTT,CASSQDPPTEFANTGELFF
TRBJ2-3,TRBV15,NA,NA,TGTGCCACCAGCAGCAAAGGGGGTGGGTCAGATACGCAGTATTTT,CATSSKGGGSDTQYF
TRBJ1-2,TRBV19,NA,TRBD1,TGTGCCAGTAGTATTCCGCGGGACAGCCTATACACCTTC,CASSIPRDSLYTF
TRBJ1-2,TRBV7-8,NA,NA,TGTGCCAGCAGCTCCCGGGGGGGCGTACAGGGCGTCGGCTATGGCTACACCTTC,CASSSRGGVQGVGYGYTF
TRBJ2-7,TRBV5-1,NA,NA,TGCGCCAGCAGCTCCGACAATATCTACGAGCAGTACTTC,CASSSDNIYEQYF
TRBJ2-7,TRBV4-1,NA,NA,TGCGCCAGCAGCCAGTACCCCCACGGGGGCGGCGAGCAGTACTTC,CASSQYPHGGGEQYF